The clone carrying this T cell receptor beta chain came up a few times. Its matching antigen is unknown. V dropped 10 bases and J dropped 5; count of bases not matched to a gene: 6. CDR1 is MNHEY, CDR2 SVGAGI, per germline. The CDR3 consists of 13 residues. This record belongs to a study of T-cell reconstitution after alpha-beta-depleted transplantation in children. Study findings and constraints: Diversity and T-cell counts at one year after transplant derived mostly from new T cells. Several hundred graft clones that had expanded were reportedly the source of alpha-beta T cells about two months after transplant. At day 60, the high TCRbeta diversity found in some patients originated from recipient T cells and thymic progenitors that had survived.

Unique molecular identifiers were incorporated into the prepared TCRbeta library. TCRdb re-derived calls from the PCR reads in MiXCR, one entry per CDR3 protein. The sample consists of some 450,000 distinct CDR3 sequences, 43% of them appearing once. The sequence was obtained from a girl aged 2 to 10 with aplastic anemia, due to receive a stem cell transplant. The rearrangement uses TRBV6-5 and TRBJ2-7; 12 positions agree with TRBD2. Sample: PBMCs, taken before TCRalphabeta/CD19-depleted stem cell transplant. The CDR3 coding sequence is TGTGCCACGTTGACTAGCGGGAGCCACGAGCAGTACTTC. It translates to CATLTSGSHEQYF.